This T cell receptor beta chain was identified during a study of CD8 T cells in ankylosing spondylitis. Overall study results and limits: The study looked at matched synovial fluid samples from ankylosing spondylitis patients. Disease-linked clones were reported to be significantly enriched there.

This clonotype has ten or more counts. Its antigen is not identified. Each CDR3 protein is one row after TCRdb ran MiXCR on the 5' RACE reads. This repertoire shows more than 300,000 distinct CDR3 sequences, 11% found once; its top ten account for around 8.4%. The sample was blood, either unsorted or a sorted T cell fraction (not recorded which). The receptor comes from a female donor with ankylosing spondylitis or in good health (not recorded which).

The chain's CDR3 is CSVRTGESYEQYF. In DNA, the CDR3 is TGCAGCGTGAGGACAGGGGAATCCTACGAGCAGTACTTC. V is TRBV29-1 and J is TRBJ2-7; 9 nucleotides agree with TRBD1. After removal of 6 bases from V and 1 base from J, the junction contained 4 bases not matched to a gene. The germline V gene has CDR1 SQVTM and CDR2 ANQGSEA. The CDR3 has 13 amino acids.